Sequencing of this TCR beta chain was carried out in a study of early T cells in non-severe SARS-CoV-2 infection. About the study: Unsorted whole blood bulk RNA was sequenced, with unpaired chains.

Individual cDNA molecules received unique molecular identifiers during library preparation. TCRdb analysed the 5' RACE reads with MiXCR anew, one entry per CDR3 protein. The sample has about 90,000 distinct CDR3 sequences, approximately 12% seen once; the top ten hold 4.4%. This clonotype appeared a few times. The germline V gene has CDR1 DFQATT and CDR2 SNEGSKA (reference sequence). V gave up 0 bases and J gave up 2 bases, with 12 bases separating them. The CDR3 is 15 amino acids. This chain links TRBV20-1 with TRBJ2-3, with TRBD2 as a possible D gene (6 bases). The input for sequencing was whole blood, taken at baseline. This TCR was sampled from an adult who was a healthcare worker with PCR-confirmed SARS-CoV-2 infection or an uninfected control (not recorded which). This chain's CDR3 is CSARDPRGITDTQYF. Here the CDR3 DNA reads TGCAGTGCTAGAGACCCCCGCGGGATCACAGATACGCAGTATTTT.